Below, 20 T cell receptor beta chains from the same sample are listed, as sequenced in a study of blood T cell repertoires in COVID-19. Sequencing was performed with immunoSEQ multiplex PCR; in TCRdb, only in-frame clones are kept and a portion is missing. In the table there are more than 110,000 clones, 86% of which are singletons. Material: PBMCs or T cells enriched from blood (not recorded which). The receptors originated from a man in his forties or fifties who had recovered from COVID-19.

The chain uses TRBV12-5 and TRBJ2-3; 8 bases agree with TRBD2. The CDR3 length is 16 residues. Germline V gene lookup returns CDR1 LGHNT and CDR2 FRNRAP. Unmatched junction bases numbered 11, after V lost 5 bases and J lost 4 bases. This CDR3 is CASGPGTSAQADTQYF. CDR3 coding DNA: TGTGCTAGTGGTCCGGGGACTAGTGCACAAGCAGATACGCAGTATTTT.

The rearrangement joins TRBV27 to TRBJ1-4; possible D gene TRBD1, 5 bases. The CDR3 length is 16 residues. V shed 4 bases and J shed 2 bases, with 14 bases lying between them. Looked up from germline, CDR1 is MNHEY and CDR2 is SMNVEV (reference sequence). The CDR3 loop reads CASSWRFGATNEKLFF. DNA for the CDR3: TGTGCCAGCAGTTGGAGATTTGGGGCCACTAATGAAAAACTGTTTTTT.

The chain has TRBV7-2 and TRBJ1-1; 7 bases match TRBD1. Germline V gene sequence: CDR1 SGHTA, CDR2 FQGNSA. V lost 2 bases, J lost 7 bases, and 7 bases stayed unmatched. The CDR3 has 14 residues. CDR3 DNA sequence: TGTGCCAGCAGCTTAACCGGGACAGCCCTTGAAGCTTTCTTT. Protein product: CASSLTGTALEAFF.

This clone was observed a few times. The chain uses TRBV6-6 and TRBJ1-6, with unresolved D. The CDR3 runs 14 residues. Germline CDR1 and CDR2: MNHNY and SVGAGI (reference sequence). Trimming took off 8 bases at V and 9 bases at J, with 17 bases between the two ends. CDR3: CASSIERVVSPLHF. The CDR3 DNA sequence: TGTGCCAGCTCAATAGAGCGCGTGGTTTCACCCCTCCACTTT.

There are a few counts of this clone. The V gene is TRBV5-4, the J gene TRBJ1-2; TRBD1 matches 8 bases. Trimming cost V 0 bases and J 2 bases; bases outside gene matches: 3. This CDR3 is 15 amino acids long. Germline values: CDR1 SGHNT, CDR2 YYREEE (reference sequence). Here the CDR3 reads CASSLGWTGNYGYTF. The CDR3 DNA sequence: TGTGCCAGCAGCTTGGGGTGGACAGGGAACTATGGCTACACCTTC. The whole variable domain, filled in from reference TRBV5-4 and TRBJ1-2, reads ETGVTQSPTHLIKTRGQQVTLRCSSQSGHNTVSWYQQALGQGPQFIFQYYREEENGRGNFPPRFSGLQFPNYSSELNVNALELDDSALYLCASSLGWTGNYGYTFGSGTRLTVV.

Concerning this clone itself: Other nucleotide sequences in the sample specify the same CDR3. The chain carries TRBV15 and TRBJ2-5; 7 nucleotides align to TRBD1. There are 14 residues in the CDR3. V lost 3 bases to trimming and J lost 1 base; unmatched junction nucleotides: 2. Germline CDR1 reads LNHNV; CDR2 reads YYDKDF (reference sequence). The CDR3 protein is CATSRGDSQETQYF. DNA for the CDR3: TGTGCCACCAGCAGGGGGGACAGCCAAGAGACCCAGTACTTC.

This rearrangement joins TRBV4-3 to TRBJ1-1; 10 positions match TRBD1. The CDR3 runs to 15 residues. Germline CDR1 is LGHNA and CDR2 is YSLEER. The ends lost 3 bases at V and 5 bases at J; junction bases unmatched: 6. For the CDR3, the DNA is TGCGCCAGCAGCCAGACAGGGGGCGCGGGGACTGAAGCTTTCTTT. Amino acids: CASSQTGGAGTEAFF.

The chain combines TRBV4-3 with TRBJ1-3; D is ambiguous. With 4 bases removed from V and 0 bases from J, the gap between germline ends came to 16 bases. CDR3 length: 17 amino acids. CDR1 and CDR2 from the germline V gene are LGHNA and YSLEER. The CDR3 loop reads CASSPFSAAYSGNTIYF. CDR3 DNA: TGCGCCAGCAGCCCTTTTTCGGCGGCCTACTCTGGAAACACCATATATTTT.

The rearrangement links TRBV28 to TRBJ2-6; 13 bases align to TRBD2. The V gene's germline CDR1 is MDHEN and CDR2 SYDVKM. J lost 1 base, V lost 4 bases, and 4 bases had no gene match. This CDR3 spans 18 amino acids. The CDR3 sequence: CASSSWTSGSSGANVLTF. In nucleotides, the CDR3 is TGTGCCAGCAGTTCCTGGACTAGCGGGAGTTCTGGGGCCAACGTCCTGACTTTC.

V and J are TRBV7-2 and TRBJ2-4, with 8 bases identical to TRBD2. Germline V gives CDR1 SGHTA, CDR2 FQGNSA. This CDR3 region has 13 residues. Trimming at V came to 5 bases and at J to 5 bases, leaving 2 bases not matched to a gene. CDR3 sequence reads: CASSGTSQNIQYF. The CDR3 DNA sequence: TGTGCCAGCAGCGGGACTAGTCAAAACATTCAGTACTTC.

The rearrangement uses TRBV15 and TRBJ2-3, with D tentatively TRBD1 (5 bases). CDR3 size: 13 residues. The V gene lost 0 bases and the J gene lost 8 bases, with 9 bases spanning the gap. Germline CDR1 is LNHNV and CDR2 is YYDKDF (reference sequence). For the CDR3, the DNA is TGTGCCACCAGCAGAGATTCTAGGGGTACGCAGTATTTT. Protein sequence: CATSRDSRGTQYF.

The V call is TRBV21-1, the J call TRBJ2-1; the table's D call, TRBD2, has no DNA check behind it. TRBV21-1 is a pseudogene locus. This CDR3 comprises 19 residues. The DNA of the CDR3 is TGTGCCAGCAGCAATTTCAGACTAGCGGGAGACCTTCCCTACAATGAGCAGTTCTTC. It specifies CASSNFRLAGDLPYNEQFF.

V is TRBV18 and J is TRBJ2-7; 13 positions match TRBD2. From germline, CDR1 is KGHSH and CDR2 LQKENI. The CDR3 covers 17 residues. V lost 0 bases to trimming and J lost 2 bases; unmatched junction nucleotides: 4. The DNA of the CDR3 is TGTGCCAGCTCACCACCAAAAGGGACTAGCGGGGCCTACGAGCAGTACTTC. This translates into CASSPPKGTSGAYEQYF. Combining the CDR3 with reference TRBV18 and TRBJ2-7 gives the whole variable domain NAGVMQNPRHLVRRRGQEARLRCSPMKGHSHVYWYRQLPEEGLKFMVYLQKENIIDESGMPKERFSAEFPKEGPSILRIQQVVRGDSAAYFCASSPPKGTSGAYEQYFGPGTRLTVT.

V and J are TRBV4-1 and TRBJ1-5, with 8 bases lining up with TRBD1. V trimming: 1 base; J trimming: 1 base; junction bases outside the gene matches: 6. The CDR3 has 17 residues. Germline V gives CDR1 MGHRA, CDR2 YSYEKL. The DNA for the CDR3 is TGCGCCAGCAGCCAAGGGGACAGGAAATCGAGCAATCAGCCCCAGCATTTT. This sequence encodes CASSQGDRKSSNQPQHF.

The DNA for the CDR3 is TGTGCCAGCAGCTTGCGGACAGGGTGGGGCACTGAAGCTTTCTTT. Translating gives CASSLRTGWGTEAFF. The chain has TRBV9 and TRBJ1-1; TRBD1 matches at 8 bases. The CDR3 totals 15 residues. Germline CDR1 and CDR2: SGDLS and YYNGEE. Trimming took 4 bases from V and 4 from J; bases not matched to a gene: 9.

V and J are TRBV3-1 (or the pseudogene TRBV3-2) and TRBJ1-3; no clear D gene. The germline gives CDR1 LGHDT, CDR2 YNNKEL (reference sequence). The V and J ends lost 2 bases and 0 bases respectively, with 8 bases between them. The CDR3 sequence is 15 residues long. The CDR3 reads CASSQHGSSGNTIYF. The CDR3 DNA reads as TGTGCCAGCAGCCAACACGGGAGCTCTGGAAACACCATATATTTT.

This clone turned up a few times. V is TRBV7-3 and J is TRBJ2-3; 7 positions agree with TRBD2. This CDR3 has 15 residues. V dropped 0 bases and J dropped 5; count of bases not matched to a gene: 5. Per germline, CDR1 SGHTA and CDR2 FQGTGA. The chain's CDR3 is CASSLTGGPGDTQYF. In DNA, the CDR3 is TGTGCCAGCAGCTTAACGGGAGGGCCGGGAGATACGCAGTATTTT. The whole variable domain, remainder taken from reference TRBV7-3 and TRBJ2-3, is GAGVSQTPSNKVTEKGKYVELRCDPISGHTALYWYRQSLGQGPEFLIYFQGTGAADDSGLPNDRFFAVRPEGSVSTLKIQRTERGDSAVYLCASSLTGGPGDTQYFGPGTRLTVL.

This clone has only one observation. This chain connects TRBV3-1 (or the pseudogene TRBV3-2) to TRBJ1-3, with D hard to call. V lost 1 base and J 4 bases, leaving 8 bases between the germline ends. CDR1 is LGHDT and CDR2 is YNNKEL in the germline V gene (reference sequence). The CDR3 loop spans 14 amino acids. DNA of the CDR3: TGTGCCAGCAGCCAAGGCTCAGTGGGAAACACCATATATTTT. Translated: CASSQGSVGNTIYF.

The rearrangement links TRBV19 to TRBJ1-1, with 12 bases fitting TRBD1. The length of the CDR3 is 16 residues. Germline-derived CDR1 and CDR2 are LNHDA and SQIVND (reference sequence). V gave up 5 bases and J gave up 2 bases; unmatched junction bases: 6. The CDR3 protein is CASSHRDRGRNTEAFF. The CDR3 DNA reads as TGTGCCAGTAGTCACCGGGACAGGGGGCGAAACACTGAAGCTTTCTTT.

The chain recombines TRBV19 with TRBJ2-4; D gene unclear. Germline V gene sequence: CDR1 LNHDA, CDR2 SQIVND (reference sequence). There are 14 residues in the CDR3. Trimming cost V 3 bases and J 5 bases, with 11 bases left between them. CDR3 residues: CASSMLRRENIQYF. CDR3 DNA: TGTGCCAGTAGTATGCTGAGACGGGAAAACATTCAGTACTTC.